This T cell receptor (beta chain) was sequenced in a study of blood T cell repertoires in COVID-19. Per germline, CDR1 PRHDT and CDR2 FYEKMQ (reference sequence). The CDR3 length is 16 residues. V trimming: 5 bases; J trimming: 0 bases; junction bases outside the gene matches: 3. TCRdb's copy holds only in-frame clones and misses some; the assay was immunoSEQ multiplex PCR. The data contain 200,000 to 250,000 clones, 82% of them seen just once; the ten biggest clones take up 3% to 4.5%. The sample holds one count of this clone. Sequenced input: peripheral blood. This receptor was identified in a woman older than 75 with acute or convalescent COVID-19. The gene calls are TRBV13 and TRBJ2-1, with 11 bases identical to TRBD2. For the CDR3, the DNA is TGTGCCAGCAGCCGAACTAGCGGGGGCTCCTACAATGAGCAGTTCTTC. Its translation is CASSRTSGGSYNEQFF.